This entry lists 6 T cell receptor beta chains sequenced from one sample in a study of beta chain features in type 1 diabetes. The authors reverse transcribed all of the isolated RNA, so sequencing captured expressed TCRB transcripts. This table comes from immunoSEQ multiplex PCR, and its TCRdb copy is limited to in-frame clones, with some not included. The sample lists around 99,000 clones; about 40% were seen once. Sequenced input: stem cell memory CD4+ T cells from blood. Every receptor here comes from a woman between 18 and 30 years old in good health.

The genes are TRBV19 and TRBJ2-1, with TRBD1 as a possible D gene (6 bases). The CDR3 covers 16 residues. CDR1 LNHDA and CDR2 SQIVND come from the germline V gene (reference sequence). V was shortened by 7 bases and J by 0 bases, with 16 bases between the two germline ends. CDR3: CASNRRQASSYNEQFF. CDR3 sequence (DNA): TGTGCCAGTAATCGGAGACAGGCGAGCTCCTACAATGAGCAGTTCTTC.

J is TRBJ2-3 and V is TRBV5-1, with D possibly matching TRBD2 (6 bases). V was shortened by 0 bases and J by 0 bases, with 8 bases between the two germline ends. Germline CDR1 and CDR2: SGHRS and YFSETQ. The CDR3 contains 15 residues. The CDR3 bases are TGCGCCAGCAGCTTGGTGGGGGGTAGCACAGATACGCAGTATTTT. This gives the protein CASSLVGGSTDTQYF. The full variable domain, its missing parts supplied by reference TRBV5-1 and TRBJ2-3, is KAGVTQTPRYLIKTRGQQVTLSCSPISGHRSVSWYQQTPGQGLQFLFEYFSETQRNKGNFPGRFSGRQFSNSRSEMNVSTLELGDSALYLCASSLVGGSTDTQYFGPGTRLTVL.

The V gene is TRBV11-2, the J gene TRBJ1-4, with TRBD1 identical over 8 bases. From germline, CDR1 is SGHAT and CDR2 FQNNGV. The ends lost 4 bases at V and 8 bases at J; junction bases unmatched: 12. This CDR3 contains 16 residues. The DNA for the CDR3 is TGTGCCAGCAGCTCCACAGGGGGTGAGGGTTGGGAAAAACTGTTTTTT. Protein product: CASSSTGGEGWEKLFF.

The chain has TRBV11-2 and TRBJ2-1, with 10 bases identical to TRBD2. The germline gives CDR1 SGHAT, CDR2 FQNNGV. The CDR3 length is 14 residues. V lost 3 bases to trimming and J lost 15 bases; unmatched junction nucleotides: 11. Here the CDR3 DNA reads TGTGCCAGCAGCTTCGGGGCTAGCGGGAGCGGAACGTTCTTC. Encoded protein: CASSFGASGSGTFF.

V is TRBV7-6 and J is TRBJ1-2, with 8 bases identical to TRBD1. This CDR3 has 16 residues. Trimming took 1 base from V and 2 from J; bases not matched to a gene: 6. Germline V gives CDR1 SGHVS, CDR2 FNYEAQ. DNA for the CDR3: TGTGCCAGCAGCTTAGGAGCTTGGACAGGGAACTATGGCTACACCTTC. It is translated as CASSLGAWTGNYGYTF. Drawing the rest from reference TRBV7-6 and TRBJ1-2, the complete variable domain is GAGVSQSPRYKVTKRGQDVALRCDPISGHVSLYWYRQALGQGPEFLTYFNYEAQQDKSGLPNDRFSAERPEGSISTLTIQRTEQRDSAMYRCASSLGAWTGNYGYTFGSGTRLTVV.

J is TRBJ1-2 and V is TRBV7-2, with 7 bases matching TRBD1. The CDR3 contains 18 residues. J was trimmed by 2 bases and V by 1 base; bases with no gene match: 13. Germline CDR1 SGHTA, CDR2 FQGNSA. DNA of the CDR3: TGTGCCAGCAGCTTAGTTTCAAGGATGGGACAGAACAACTATGGCTACACCTTC. Translating gives CASSLVSRMGQNNYGYTF.